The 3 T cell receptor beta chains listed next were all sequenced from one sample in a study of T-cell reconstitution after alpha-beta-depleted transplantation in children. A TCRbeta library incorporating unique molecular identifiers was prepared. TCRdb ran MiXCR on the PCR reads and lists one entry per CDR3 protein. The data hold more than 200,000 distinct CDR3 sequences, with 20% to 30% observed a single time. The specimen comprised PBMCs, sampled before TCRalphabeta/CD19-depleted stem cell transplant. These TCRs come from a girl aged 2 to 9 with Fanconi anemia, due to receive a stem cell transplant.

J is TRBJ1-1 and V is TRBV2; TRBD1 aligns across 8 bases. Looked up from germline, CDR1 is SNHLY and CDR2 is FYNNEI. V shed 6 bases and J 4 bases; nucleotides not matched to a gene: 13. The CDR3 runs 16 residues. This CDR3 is CASRHGQGGYVTEAFF. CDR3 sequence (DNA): TGTGCCAGCAGGCACGGACAGGGAGGCTACGTCACTGAAGCTTTCTTT.

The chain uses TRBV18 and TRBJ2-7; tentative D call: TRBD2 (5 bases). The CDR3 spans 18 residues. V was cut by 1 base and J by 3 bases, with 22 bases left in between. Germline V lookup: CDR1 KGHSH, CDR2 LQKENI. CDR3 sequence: CASSPLQSGLAYHYEQYF. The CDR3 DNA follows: TGTGCCAGCTCACCACTCCAGTCCGGACTGGCGTACCACTACGAGCAGTACTTC.

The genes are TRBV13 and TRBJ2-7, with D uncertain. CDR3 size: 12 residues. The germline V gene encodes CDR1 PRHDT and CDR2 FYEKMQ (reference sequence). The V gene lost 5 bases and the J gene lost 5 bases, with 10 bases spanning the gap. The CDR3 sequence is CASSGGRNEQYF. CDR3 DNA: TGTGCCAGCAGCGGCGGACGCAACGAGCAGTACTTC.